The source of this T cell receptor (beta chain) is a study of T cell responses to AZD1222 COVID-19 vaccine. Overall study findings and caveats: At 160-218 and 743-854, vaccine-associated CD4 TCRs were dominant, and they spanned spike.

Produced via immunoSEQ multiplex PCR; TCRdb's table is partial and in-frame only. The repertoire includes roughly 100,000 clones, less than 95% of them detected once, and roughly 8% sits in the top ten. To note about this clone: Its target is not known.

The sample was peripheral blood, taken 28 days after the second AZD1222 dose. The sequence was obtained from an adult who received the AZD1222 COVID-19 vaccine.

CDR3 DNA sequence: TGTGCCAGCAGTTACTCGACACGACAGGCCTACGAGCAGTACTTC. It encodes CASSYSTRQAYEQYF. The chain is built from TRBV6-2 or TRBV6-3 and TRBJ2-7; TRBD1 is a possible D gene (6 bases). The CDR3 loop spans 15 amino acids. The germline V gene has CDR1 MNHEY and CDR2 SVGEGT. Trimming pared 0 bases from V and 2 bases from J, leaving 11 bases between.